Each of the 32 T cell receptor beta chains below was sequenced from the same sample in a study of blood T cell repertoires in COVID-19. Data came from immunoSEQ multiplex PCR; TCRdb stores just in-frame clones and leaves some out. The profile shows around 100,000 clones, 70% to 90% of them singletons. Specimen: peripheral blood. The receptors shown here come from a human donor in a cohort sampled during active COVID-19.

The rearrangement joins TRBV9 to TRBJ2-1, with D maybe TRBD2 (6 bases). Germline V CDR1 and CDR2: SGDLS, YYNGEE. V was clipped by 6 bases and J by 7 bases, with 17 bases between them. The CDR3 length is 14 residues. CDR3 in amino acids: CASTPERVANEQFF. The CDR3 nucleotides are TGTGCCAGCACCCCCGAGCGGGTAGCGAATGAGCAGTTCTTC.

The chain has TRBV19 and TRBJ1-5; possible D gene TRBD1, 5 bases. The CDR3 sequence is 15 residues long. Looked up from germline, CDR1 is LNHDA and CDR2 is SQIVND (reference sequence). The V end lost 3 bases, the J end lost 0 bases, and 9 bases lay between the germline ends. The CDR3 DNA is TGTGCCAGTAGTATCCACAGGTATAGCAATCAGCCCCAGCATTTT. Translated, it gives CASSIHRYSNQPQHF. Variable domain in full (rest from reference TRBV19 and TRBJ1-5): DGGITQSPKYLFRKEGQNVTLSCEQNLNHDAMYWYRQDPGQGLRLIYYSQIVNDFQKGDIAEGYSVSREKKESFPLTVTSAQKNPTAFYLCASSIHRYSNQPQHFGDGTRLSIL.

The gene calls are TRBV28 and TRBJ1-5, with D uncertain. The length of the CDR3 is 15 residues. The V end lost 2 bases, the J end lost 4 bases, and 12 bases lay between the germline ends. Germline CDR1 and CDR2: MDHEN and SYDVKM. The CDR3 spells CASSLGDPGNQPQHF. The DNA for the CDR3 is TGTGCCAGCAGTTTAGGCGATCCAGGAAATCAGCCCCAGCATTTT.

This rearrangement joins TRBV10-2 to TRBJ1-3; TRBD1 matches at 7 bases. The CDR3 is 15 residues long. CDR1 is WSHSY and CDR2 is SAAADI in the germline V gene. After removal of 6 bases from V and 3 bases from J, the junction contained 8 bases not matched to a gene. CDR3: CASSTGVEVGNTIYF. The CDR3 DNA is TGCGCCAGCAGCACAGGGGTAGAAGTTGGAAACACCATATATTTT.

This rearrangement joins TRBV11-1 to TRBJ1-3; TRBD1 agrees at 8 bases. Losses at the gene ends were 5 bases for V and 0 bases for J; bases not matched to a gene: 6. The CDR3 is made up of 16 amino acids. From germline, CDR1 is SGHAT and CDR2 FQDESV (reference sequence). CDR3 coding DNA: TGTGCCAGCAGCCCTGGACAGGGCGGCTCTGGAAACACCATATATTTT. This encodes CASSPGQGGSGNTIYF.

The V gene is TRBV5-5, the J gene TRBJ2-3; D is uncertain. This CDR3 region has 15 residues. The V and J ends lost 3 bases and 0 bases respectively, with 11 bases between them. The germline CDR1 and CDR2 sequences are SGHKS and YYEKEE (reference sequence). This CDR3 reads CASSSNSWSTDTQYF. The DNA for the CDR3 is TGTGCCAGCAGCTCCAATAGTTGGAGCACAGATACGCAGTATTTT.

The chain joins TRBV1 to TRBJ2-7; the DNA was not compared with TRBD1, the D call given in the table. TRBV1 is tagged as a pseudogene. The CDR3 is 14 residues long. The CDR3 bases are TGCACCAGCAGCCAAGAGTTACAGTCCTACGAGCAGTACTTC. Translated: CTSSQELQSYEQYF.

This CDR3 is CASSFTGIPGSTEAFF. In nucleotides, the CDR3 is TGTGCCAGCAGCTTTACAGGGATCCCTGGGAGCACTGAAGCTTTCTTT. The chain couples TRBV11-3 to TRBJ1-1, with a possible D match to TRBD1 (6 bases). The CDR3 is 16 amino acids. Trimming took 3 bases from V and 4 from J, leaving 18 bases between them. CDR1 is SGHNT, CDR2 YENEEA, per germline.

The chain joins TRBV5-1 to TRBJ2-3; 8 bases are shared with TRBD2. Trimming at V came to 3 bases and at J to 4 bases, leaving 10 bases not matched to a gene. Germline V gene data show CDR1 as SGHRS and CDR2 as YFSETQ. The CDR3 runs to 16 residues. The DNA of the CDR3 is TGCGCCAGCAGCTCCCAAGCGGGAGCGAGGGCAGATACGCAGTATTTT. It translates to CASSSQAGARADTQYF.

This chain uses TRBV27 with TRBJ2-7; D is possibly TRBD1 (6 bases). The CDR3 spans 13 residues. V was pared by 6 bases and J by 2 bases, with 11 bases between. CDR1 is MNHEY and CDR2 is SMNVEV in the germline V gene (reference sequence). CDR3 nucleotide sequence: TGTGCCAGCAGGGACAGTCACCCCTACGAGCAGTACTTC. Its translation: CASRDSHPYEQYF.

The chain has TRBV5-1 and TRBJ1-2; TRBD1 matches 8 bases. In germline, CDR1 is SGHRS, CDR2 YFSETQ. V dropped 4 bases and J dropped 7; count of bases not matched to a gene: 9. The CDR3 is 14 residues long. The DNA of the CDR3 is TGCGCCAGCAGCATCGGCAGGGGGCATGGTGGCTACACCTTC. Amino acid sequence: CASSIGRGHGGYTF.

The rearrangement uses TRBV28 and TRBJ2-6, with a tentative D call TRBD1 (5 bases). CDR1 MDHEN and CDR2 SYDVKM come from the germline V gene. The CDR3 is 16 residues long. The ends were cut back, 3 bases at V and 0 bases at J, with 9 bases in the middle. CDR3 residues: CASSFLRASGANVLTF. In DNA, the CDR3 is TGTGCCAGCAGTTTTCTCAGGGCCTCTGGGGCCAACGTCCTGACTTTC.

The CDR3 nucleotides read TGTGCCAGCAGTGACAGGGGGTCCGCTGAAAAACTGTTTTTT. It translates to CASSDRGSAEKLFF. The chain combines TRBV6-1 with TRBJ1-4, with TRBD1 identical over 7 bases. Germline assignment: CDR1 MNHNS and CDR2 SASEGT. The CDR3 sequence is 14 residues long. The V segment lost 3 bases and the J segment 7 bases; nucleotides outside the gene matches: 5.

The CDR3 nucleotides read TGTGCCAGCAGGGGGACAGGGGTTCAGCCCCAGCATTTT. Protein product: CASRGTGVQPQHF. The V call is TRBV6-5, the J call TRBJ1-5; 10 nucleotides align to TRBD1. The CDR3 totals 13 residues. Unmatched junction bases numbered 2, after V lost 6 bases and J lost 6 bases. Germline CDR1 and CDR2: MNHEY and SVGAGI.

The V and J genes are TRBV24-1 and TRBJ2-1, with 14 bases that match TRBD2. This CDR3 has 18 amino acids. V dropped 4 bases and J dropped 8; count of bases not matched to a gene: 12. Germline assignment: CDR1 KGHDR and CDR2 SFDVKD. This CDR3 is CATSESGLAGGVGDEQFF. The CDR3 DNA follows: TGTGCCACCAGTGAGTCCGGACTAGCGGGAGGAGTTGGGGATGAGCAGTTCTTC.

The V gene is TRBV6-5, the J gene TRBJ2-7, with D possibly being TRBD1 (5 bases). The CDR3 contains 13 residues. V was shortened by 6 bases and J by 2 bases, with 11 bases between the two germline ends. Germline V CDR1 and CDR2: MNHEY, SVGAGI. The chain's CDR3 is CASRKGSTYEQYF. In DNA form, the CDR3 reads TGTGCCAGCAGAAAGGGGTCAACCTACGAGCAGTACTTC.

V is TRBV7-8 and J is TRBJ2-2; TRBD1 matches 7 bases. The CDR3 spans 15 residues. The germline V gene has CDR1 SGHVS and CDR2 FQNEAQ. V lost 5 bases and J lost 8; bases outside the gene matches: 11. CDR3: CASSLRGQNWGELFF. DNA of the CDR3: TGTGCCAGCAGCCTAAGGGGACAGAACTGGGGGGAGCTGTTTTTT.

This clone appeared a single time. The chain combines TRBV6-5 with TRBJ2-3; no clear D gene. Germline assignment: CDR1 MNHEY and CDR2 SVGAGI. Deletions cut 6 bases from V and 5 bases from J, with 6 bases between. This CDR3 contains 11 residues. CDR3 protein: CASRKQDTQYF. Here the CDR3 DNA reads TGTGCCAGCAGGAAACAAGATACGCAGTATTTT.

The chain recombines TRBV19 with TRBJ2-7, with 9 bases matching TRBD1. This CDR3 has 14 amino acids. With 5 bases clipped from V and 4 bases from J, the junction kept 6 bases outside the gene matches. The germline gives CDR1 LNHDA, CDR2 SQIVND (reference sequence). CDR3 in amino acids: CASSRGTGTYEQYF. The DNA of the CDR3 is TGTGCCAGTAGTCGAGGGACAGGGACTTACGAGCAGTACTTC.

The rearrangement links TRBV28 to TRBJ2-1, with 8 bases matching TRBD1. Germline V lookup: CDR1 MDHEN, CDR2 SYDVKM. The CDR3 sequence is 16 residues long. The V and J ends lost 5 bases and 6 bases, in that order; junction bases with no gene match: 12. Here the CDR3 DNA reads TGTGCCAGCAGTCCAAGGACAGGGAGTACGAGCAATGAGCAGTTCTTC. This sequence encodes CASSPRTGSTSNEQFF.

The chain uses TRBV24-1 and TRBJ2-5; 8 nucleotides align to TRBD1. V was clipped by 2 bases and J by 5 bases; unmatched bases: 12. Germline CDR1 reads KGHDR; CDR2 reads SFDVKD. The CDR3 spans 17 residues. CDR3 coding DNA: TGTGCCACCAGTGATTCCCGGACAGGGTTAATCGTGGAGACCCAGTACTTC. This sequence encodes CATSDSRTGLIVETQYF.

The chain carries TRBV6-5 and TRBJ2-7; the D gene is possibly TRBD1 (5 bases). Germline CDR1 is MNHEY and CDR2 is SVGAGI. The V end was cut by 0 bases, the J end by 0 bases, with 9 bases between. CDR3 length: 15 amino acids. The CDR3 loop is CASSYSVDSSYEQYF. CDR3 in DNA: TGTGCCAGCAGTTACTCCGTAGACAGCTCCTACGAGCAGTACTTC.

Here the CDR3 reads CASSPILTGAGNEQFF. CDR3 DNA sequence: TGTGCCAGCAGCCCCATTCTGACAGGCGCAGGGAATGAGCAGTTCTTC. J is TRBJ2-1 and V is TRBV9, with D perhaps matching TRBD1 (6 bases). The V end lost 4 bases, the J end lost 7 bases, and 21 bases lay between the germline ends. The germline V gene encodes CDR1 SGDLS and CDR2 YYNGEE. The CDR3 runs 16 residues.

J is TRBJ1-5 and V is TRBV28; 8 bases match TRBD1. CDR3 size: 16 residues. Germline CDR1 is MDHEN and CDR2 is SYDVKM. The trim removed 3 bases at V and 9 bases at J, leaving 13 bases unmatched. CDR3 coding DNA: TGTGCCAGCAGTTTCCGAGGACAGGGTTTCTCTTGGCCCCAGCATTTT. This encodes CASSFRGQGFSWPQHF.

V and J are TRBV6-5 and TRBJ2-1; 10 bases agree with TRBD1. V shed 4 bases and J 9 bases; nucleotides not matched to a gene: 9. This CDR3 has 15 amino acids. CDR1 and CDR2 from the germline V gene are MNHEY and SVGAGI. The CDR3 spells CASSFGTGATAEQFF. CDR3 nucleotides: TGTGCCAGCAGTTTCGGGACAGGGGCGACAGCTGAGCAGTTCTTC.

This chain connects TRBV10-3 to TRBJ1-1; 9 bases are a match to TRBD1. CDR3 length: 14 residues. V lost 6 bases and J lost 5; bases outside the gene matches: 7. Germline loops: CDR1 ENHRY, CDR2 SYGVKD. CDR3 sequence reads: CAIRRDRVDTEAFF. The CDR3 nucleotides read TGTGCCATCAGGCGGGACAGGGTGGATACTGAAGCTTTCTTT.

The gene calls are TRBV3-1 (or the pseudogene TRBV3-2) and TRBJ2-7; tentatively, D is TRBD2 (5 bases). CDR1 and CDR2 from the germline V gene are LGHDT and YNNKEL (reference sequence). The CDR3 extends over 12 amino acids. DNA for the CDR3: TGTGCCAGCAGCCAAGGTTCCACTAGAATTTCGGTC. As protein: CASSQGSTRISV.

This clone is medium-sized (0.01 to 0.1%) within its sample. The chain joins TRBV6-6 to TRBJ2-5; D call uncertain. The CDR3 spans 12 residues. V gave up 4 bases and J gave up 5 bases, with 8 bases separating them. Germline CDR1 MNHNY, CDR2 SVGAGI (reference sequence). CDR3 DNA: TGTGCCAGCAGTTGGAGCACGGAGACCCAGTACTTC. It encodes CASSWSTETQYF.

The chain uses TRBV23-1 and TRBJ2-7; 12 bases map to TRBD1. TRBV23-1 is noted as an ORF with a role that remains uncertain. The J segment lost 2 bases and the V segment lost 7 bases, leaving 3 bases of the junction unmatched. CDR3 length equals 14 residues. The CDR3 DNA reads TGCGCCAGCAAGGGGGACAGGGGGCCCTACGAGCAGTACTTC. Amino acids: CASKGDRGPYEQYF.

The genes are TRBV5-6 and TRBJ2-7; the D gene is possibly TRBD1 (5 bases). The germline V gene encodes CDR1 SGHDT and CDR2 YYEEEE. The germline V and J ends were trimmed by 4 bases and 2 bases, with 10 bases remaining between them. The CDR3 totals 13 residues. The CDR3 DNA sequence: TGTGCCAGCAGCATACAGGTCACCTACGAGCAGTACTTC. Its translation: CASSIQVTYEQYF.

The chain is built from TRBV5-1 and TRBJ2-3, with 9 bases aligning to TRBD1. CDR3 length: 14 residues. V shed 0 bases and J 5 bases; nucleotides not matched to a gene: 1. In germline, CDR1 is SGHRS, CDR2 YFSETQ. This chain's CDR3 is CASSLGQGVDTQYF. In DNA form, the CDR3 reads TGCGCCAGCAGCTTGGGACAGGGGGTAGATACGCAGTATTTT.

The CDR3 coding sequence is TGTGCCAGCAGCCCGAGTCCCCAGGCCACCTACGAGCAGTACTTC. Its translation: CASSPSPQATYEQYF. V is TRBV3-1 (or the pseudogene TRBV3-2) and J is TRBJ2-7; D remains unclear. Per the germline V gene, CDR1 is LGHDT and CDR2 is YNNKEL (reference sequence). The CDR3 is 15 residues long. Trimming took off 4 bases at V and 2 bases at J, with 15 bases between the two ends.